This T cell receptor beta chain was recovered during a study of shared clonotypes between healthy human individuals. Only Caucasian adults living in Nashville, Tennessee made up the donor group. Partitioning of CD4+ cells yielded a CD45RA+ naive subset and a CD45RA-negative memory subset. General study points: A limitation of the genetic and exposure-history diversity represented arose from few donors.

As originally analysed: In the immunoSEQ data, sequences were junction-only and lacked quality scores, so filtering differed. Measured with immunoSEQ multiplex PCR; TCRdb has only the in-frame clones, and not every one. V, J and clone size are those of that table, while D and trimming were read from the DNA. Of 2 million to 2.5 million clones in the sample, roughly 94% were seen once. This CDR3 has 11 residues. The V gene's germline CDR1 is SQVTM and CDR2 ANQGSEA. The ends were cut back, 4 bases at V and 5 bases at J, with 9 bases in the middle. Comment on this clone: Its matching antigen is unknown.

The chain combines TRBV29-1 with TRBJ2-7; no definite D call. Sequencing was performed on naive CD4+ T cells sorted from blood. As to subset: CD45RA+ positively selected. This TCR derives from a young man in good health. CDR3 protein: CSVVRLDEQYF. CDR3 DNA sequence: TGCAGCGTTGTCCGATTGGACGAGCAGTACTTC.